This T cell receptor (beta chain) is from a study of cytomegalovirus exposure and HLA in healthy donors. Vbeta (60) and Jbeta (13) primers were used in the PCR. Here immunoSEQ multiplex PCR was the method, and the copy in TCRdb shows in-frame clones only, minus some. The sample contains 200,000 to 250,000 clones, approximately 88% of which appear only once. Remarks on this clone: Its antigen is as yet unknown.

Study-level points and caveats: Later on, an analysis found that several of the most significant clusters appeared to be linked to common viral pathogens, which included parvovirus B19. Donors were assumed by presence/absence analyses to have roughly uniform sequencing depth. Reports showed the classifier diagnosing cytomegalovirus status with high specificity and sensitivity.

Donors in the study were healthy people who gave bone marrow. The clonotype comes from a boy aged 2 to 10 in good health and CMV-seronegative. Sequencing used PBMCs.

The CDR3 loop reads CASSRTSGEEQFF. The CDR3 nucleotides are TGTGCCAGCAGTCGGACTAGCGGGGAGGAGCAGTTCTTC. J is TRBJ2-1 and V is TRBV9; TRBD2 agrees at 12 bases. Germline values: CDR1 SGDLS, CDR2 YYNGEE. J lost 10 bases, V lost 5 bases, and 4 bases had no gene match. The CDR3 runs 13 residues.